Listed below are T cell receptor beta chains from one sample, sequenced in a study of T cells after yellow fever vaccination. TCRdb redid the calling of the 5' RACE reads with MiXCR, one entry per CDR3 protein. The data hold about 320,000 distinct CDR3 sequences, with 6.5% to 8.5% observed a single time. The sequencing used PBMCs, collected 45 days after the first yellow fever vaccination. These TCRs come from a man between 18 and 29 years old who received the YFV17D yellow fever vaccine. The CDR3 runs from the conserved cysteine through the conserved F or W. A D gene is named only where the DNA matches it firmly. Clone size is not always given. Where it is, it says once, few, many or a class for expanded clones.

v_gene,j_gene,d_gene,abundance,CDR3aa,CDR3nt
TRBV4-1,TRBJ2-7,TRBD1,.,CASSPLFRGRGFYEQYF,TGCGCCAGCAGTCCGCTATTCAGGGGGCGGGGTTTTTACGAGCAGTACTTC
TRBV20-1,TRBJ1-1,.,.,CSATIQSAEAFF,TGCAGTGCTACGATTCAGAGTGCTGAAGCTTTCTTT
TRBV7-2,TRBJ2-7,TRBD1,.,CASSPGQGREQYF,TGTGCCAGCAGCCCGGGACAGGGCAGGGAGCAGTACTTC
TRBV6-2/TRBV6-3,TRBJ2-5,TRBD1,many,CASEGADEETQYF,TGTGCCAGCGAGGGGGCGGATGAAGAGACCCAGTACTTC
TRBV7-3,TRBJ2-1,TRBD2,.,CASSLTGGGGWNEQFF,TGTGCCAGCAGCTTAACTGGCGGGGGGGGTTGGAATGAGCAGTTCTTC
TRBV29-1,TRBJ2-1,TRBD1,few,CSVNLGTGYEQFF,TGCAGCGTTAACTTGGGGACAGGGTATGAGCAGTTCTTC
TRBV20-1,TRBJ2-1,.,few,CSASLDRGLIYNEQFF,TGCAGTGCTAGCCTTGACCGGGGTCTTATCTACAATGAGCAGTTCTTC
TRBV5-1,TRBJ1-2,.,.,CASSLGTGFGYTF,TGCGCCAGCAGCCTGGGCACTGGGTTTGGCTACACCTTC
TRBV5-6,TRBJ2-7,TRBD1,many,CASSDPGQGLYEQYF,TGTGCCAGCAGCGATCCGGGACAGGGGTTATACGAGCAGTACTTC
TRBV4-1,TRBJ1-2,.,many,CASSLRTTNYGYTF,TGCGCCAGCAGCCTAAGGACGACTAACTATGGCTACACCTTC
TRBV27,TRBJ2-5,TRBD2,.,CASSLRLAESPGTQYF,TGTGCCAGCAGTTTACGACTAGCGGAGTCTCCGGGGACCCAGTACTTC
TRBV5-5,TRBJ2-7,.,few,CASSSTQGLSYEQYF,TGTGCCAGCAGCTCCACCCAGGGTCTTTCCTACGAGCAGTACTTC
TRBV7-2,TRBJ1-1,.,few,CASSFRGWGGRDTEAFF,TGTGCCAGCAGCTTTAGAGGGTGGGGGGGTCGCGACACTGAAGCTTTCTTT
TRBV12-3/TRBV12-4,TRBJ1-1,.,.,CASSVTVLTEAFF,TGTGCCAGCAGCGTGACCGTGTTGACTGAAGCTTTCTTT
TRBV18,TRBJ2-3,.,many,CASSPGTDTQYF,TGCGCCAGCAGCCCCGGGACAGATACGCAGTATTTT
TRBV20-1,TRBJ1-2,.,few,CSARDGERNYGYTF,TGCAGTGCTAGAGATGGGGAGCGAAACTATGGCTACACCTTC
TRBV7-9,TRBJ1-1,.,.,CASSPPRERNTEAFF,TGTGCCAGCAGCCCACCGAGGGAGCGGAACACTGAAGCTTTCTTT
TRBV6-6,TRBJ2-2,.,.,CASSKDTGELFF,TGTGCCAGCAGTAAGGACACCGGGGAGCTGTTTTTT